This T cell receptor (beta chain) appears in the sequencing data of a study of blood T cell repertoires in COVID-19 (dated by TCRdb to about 2020). About the investigation overall: Samples from collaborators originated in the United States, Italy and Spain and spanned both the acute and convalescent phases of COVID-19. A de-identified subject ID, COVID-19 status, age in years and sex were almost always included in the sample metadata. Samples were obtained from the ongoing ImmuneRACE study (first 160 participants) and from 1,254 subjects provided by 6 global collaborators. Where HLA class I and class II types were available, the types were taken from metadata supplied by the sample provider, not from assay-based typing. The dataset comprised deeply sampled blood TCRbeta repertoires from subjects exposed to, actively infected with, or recovered from COVID-19. The repertoires were released in a freely available public database intended as a resource for research on the immune response to SARS-CoV-2. The prospective study material was composed of cDNA or gDNA derived from T cells, B-cell-depleted T cells, or PBMCs.

Only a few counts were recorded for this clone. Its antigen target is currently unknown. It has no much larger one-base neighbor in the sample; base qualities were not kept. TCRbeta CDR3 regions were amplified from genomic DNA using the immunoSEQ Assay, a bias-controlled multiplex PCR. The original methods were these. The number of nucleated cells in each sample was estimated by amplification of reference gene primers within the assay. To quantify the absolute abundance of each unique TCRbeta CDR3 rearrangement, sequence reads were collapsed and filtered. For each sample, productive Simpson clonality was calculated as the square root of Simpson's diversity index across productive rearrangements. TCRdb's version of the immuneACCESS table is confined to in-frame rearrangements and falls short of the full clone set. An unresolved V gene accounts for under half of the shortfall where checked; the remainder is of unknown origin. V and J calls and clone size are those listed in that table; D and trimming were worked out from the DNA. This sample holds approximately 440,000 clones; about 92% were observed only once. 0.6% of the sample lies in the top ten.

General conclusions and limits of the study: Clinical and demographic metadata were provided uncurated, with the amount varying by source and participant.

In the prospective study, participants were about 18 to 90 years old, resided in about two dozen geographic areas of the United States, and were enrolled through a virtual design. In the prospective study, participants were assigned to cohorts based on the clinical history participants reported in a screening survey and a study questionnaire. For ImmuneRACE Cohort 3, a participant was defined as recovered based on two consecutive negative NP/OP PCR tests, clearance by a healthcare professional, or resolution of symptoms. Mobile phlebotomists in the prospective study collected whole blood, serum and a nasopharyngeal or oropharyngeal swab from every participant. Additional blood draws and questionnaires over an approximately 2-month period could optionally be provided by prospective study participants. Prospective study blood samples were shipped either frozen or at room temperature before DNA extraction.

The CDR3 holds 16 amino acids from the cysteine to the phenylalanine. This entry keeps only the CDR3 DNA: 48 bases, framed from base 1. The germline V gene encodes CDR1 SEHNR and CDR2 FQNEAQ (reference sequence). Unmatched junction bases come to 12, with V trimmed by 3 bases and J by 6 bases. The clonotype originates from a young man who had recovered from COVID-19. The V and J genes are TRBV7-9 and TRBJ2-5; 8 of the junction bases match TRBD2. The source material was PBMCs or T cells enriched from blood (not recorded which). The nucleotides read TGTGCCAGCAGCTTCCTTAGCGGGGAGGCGGGAAAGACCCAGTACTTC. Protein translation: CASSFLSGEAGKTQYF.